Reported below is one T cell receptor (beta chain). Its antigen is still unknown. This sample was taken from a study of T cell repertoires in cytomegalovirus infection. Study overall: It was recently identified HLA-C-restricted and well-studied HLA-B-restricted CMV epitopes that the study used. From public TCR beta signatures came an indication of both CMV infection and matching HLA type. Study observations and caveats: Public TCR beta family frequency separated CMV-and-HLA carriers, including in an independent cohort. Clonotypes of TCR beta that were HLA-C-restricted and CMV-specific dominated the ex vivo response.

TCRdb passed the reads through MiXCR, listing each CDR3 protein once. The sample gives 450,000 to 600,000 distinct CDR3 sequences, 33% of which show up once; 15% to 20% is in the top ten. The TCR was taken from a human donor in good health (CMV status not recorded). Some clones in this sample may be carry-over from other donors' samples. This material consisted of cultured PBMCs, taken from culture after CMV antigen stimulation.

CDR3 coding DNA: TGTGCCAGCAGTTTAAGGACTAGCGGAAAGAACACCGGGGAGCTGTTTTTT. Its protein is CASSLRTSGKNTGELFF. The V and J genes are TRBV7-6 and TRBJ2-2; 10 bases map to TRBD2. The CDR3 consists of 17 residues. Germline V gene sequence: CDR1 SGHVS, CDR2 FNYEAQ. With V trimmed by 6 bases and J by 1 base, 8 bases remained unmatched. The full variable domain, rest sourced from reference TRBV7-6 and TRBJ2-2, is GAGVSQSPRYKVTKRGQDVALRCDPISGHVSLYWYRQALGQGPEFLTYFNYEAQQDKSGLPNDRFSAERPEGSISTLTIQRTEQRDSAMYRCASSLRTSGKNTGELFFGEGSRLTVL.